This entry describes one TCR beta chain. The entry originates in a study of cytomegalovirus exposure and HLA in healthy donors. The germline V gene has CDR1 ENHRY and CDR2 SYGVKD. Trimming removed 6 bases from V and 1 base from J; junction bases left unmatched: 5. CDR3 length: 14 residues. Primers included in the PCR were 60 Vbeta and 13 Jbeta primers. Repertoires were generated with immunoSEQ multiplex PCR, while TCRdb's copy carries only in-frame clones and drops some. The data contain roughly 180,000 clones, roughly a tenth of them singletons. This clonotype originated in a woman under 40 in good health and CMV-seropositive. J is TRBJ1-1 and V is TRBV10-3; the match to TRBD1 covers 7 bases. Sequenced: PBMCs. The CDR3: CAIRTGLANTEAFF. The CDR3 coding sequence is TGTGCCATCAGGACAGGGTTGGCGAACACTGAAGCTTTCTTT.